The present T cell receptor (beta chain) was sequenced within a study of shared clonotypes between healthy human individuals. Whole-study findings and limits: Compared with clonotypes that all four donors shared, non-shared clonotypes had lower generation probabilities.

CD45RA-negative memory and CD45RA+ naive subsets were split from the CD4+ cells. As regards this clone: Its cognate antigen is unknown.

TCRdb keeps only in-frame clones here, not all; method: immunoSEQ multiplex PCR. This table has approximately 1.4 million clones, about 98% appearing once. J was trimmed by 4 bases and V by 0 bases; bases with no gene match: 3. Germline CDR1 and CDR2: SGHRS and YFSETQ. This CDR3 has 15 residues. The receptor was derived from a young man in good health. The chain uses TRBV5-1 and TRBJ1-2; TRBD1 matches 10 bases. Source material: naive CD4+ T cells sorted from blood. Described subset: CD45RA+ positively selected. The CDR3 bases are TGCGCCAGCAGCTTGGCCGGGACAGGGGTCTATGGCTACACCTTC. It specifies CASSLAGTGVYGYTF.